This T cell receptor beta chain was captured by sequencing in a study of blood T cells in healthy people across ages. Study summary: When template switching was applied, about one barcoded beta molecule was captured per two T cells.

This clonotype was seen only a few times. The second PCR ran 7 to 11 cycles with a sample-barcoded 5' primer and J-beta primers. All samples gave at least 2.5 million CDR3-containing paired-end reads. TCRdb re-analysed the 5' RACE reads in MiXCR, keeping a single row per CDR3 protein. The data contain 920,000 or so distinct CDR3 sequences, over 35% of them singletons. The material sequenced was blood. The receptor's source is a woman aged 55-70 years in good health.

CDR3 bases: TGTGCCAGCTTAGGGGTCCGCGAGCAGTACTTC. Its translation: CASLGVREQYF. This chain links TRBV2 with TRBJ2-7; the D gene is possibly TRBD1 (5 bases). Germline V lookup: CDR1 SNHLY, CDR2 FYNNEI. Between the trimmed V and J ends, which lost 8 bases and 6 bases, there was a span of 11 bases. The CDR3 sequence is 11 residues long.